This TCR beta chain appears in the sequencing data of a study of blood T cells in healthy people across ages. A second PCR, run for about 7 to 11 cycles, used a sample-barcoded 5' primer plus a J-beta primer mix. TCRdb itself ran the 5' RACE reads through MiXCR, one entry per CDR3 protein. This sample has approximately 670,000 distinct CDR3 sequences, with about 43% found just once. Study-wide points: Naive and antigen-experienced cells could not be conclusively compared, given unsorted PBMCs.

A note on this clonotype: Its specificity is unknown.

The CDR3 spans 17 residues. Trimming cost V 6 bases and J 0 bases; bases outside gene matches: 6. Germline V gene lookup returns CDR1 LGHDT and CDR2 YNNKEL (reference sequence). The sample taken for sequencing was blood. The chain links TRBV3-1 to TRBJ2-7; 15 bases line up with TRBD2. This TCR was recovered from a man of 80 years or more in good health. The CDR3 region has the DNA TGTGCCAGCAGTCGGACTAGCGGGGGGGCCTACTCCTACGAGCAGTACTTC. It yields the protein CASSRTSGGAYSYEQYF.